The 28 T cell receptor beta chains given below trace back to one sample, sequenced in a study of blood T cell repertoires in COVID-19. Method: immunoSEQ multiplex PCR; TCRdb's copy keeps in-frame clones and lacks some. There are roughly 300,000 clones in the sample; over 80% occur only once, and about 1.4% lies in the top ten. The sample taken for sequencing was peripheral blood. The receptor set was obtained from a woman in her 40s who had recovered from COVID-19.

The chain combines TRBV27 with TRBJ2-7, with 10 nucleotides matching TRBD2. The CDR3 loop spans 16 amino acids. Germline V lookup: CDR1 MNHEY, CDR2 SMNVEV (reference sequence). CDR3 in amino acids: CAVGPSGGLKGSEQYF. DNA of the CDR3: TGTGCGGTGGGGCCTAGCGGGGGCCTTAAGGGGTCCGAGCAGTACTTC.

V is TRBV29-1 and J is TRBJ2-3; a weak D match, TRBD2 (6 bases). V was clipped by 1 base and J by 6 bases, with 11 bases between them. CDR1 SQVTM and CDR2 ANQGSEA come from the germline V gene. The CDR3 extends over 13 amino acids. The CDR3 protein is CSVEARGADTQYF. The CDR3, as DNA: TGCAGCGTTGAAGCCCGCGGGGCGGATACGCAGTATTTT.

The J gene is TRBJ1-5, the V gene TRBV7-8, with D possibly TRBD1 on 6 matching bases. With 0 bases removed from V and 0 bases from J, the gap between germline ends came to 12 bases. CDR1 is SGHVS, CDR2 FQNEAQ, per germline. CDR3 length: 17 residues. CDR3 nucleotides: TGTGCCAGCAGCTTAGCGGGGACAAGATATAGCAATCAGCCCCAGCATTTT. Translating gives CASSLAGTRYSNQPQHF.

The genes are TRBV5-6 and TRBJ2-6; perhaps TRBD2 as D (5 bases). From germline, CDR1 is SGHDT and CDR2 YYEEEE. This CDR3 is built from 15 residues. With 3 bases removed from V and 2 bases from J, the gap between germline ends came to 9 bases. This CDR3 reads CASSSRGTGANVLTF. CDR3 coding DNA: TGTGCCAGCAGCTCTCGGGGAACTGGGGCCAACGTCCTGACTTTC.

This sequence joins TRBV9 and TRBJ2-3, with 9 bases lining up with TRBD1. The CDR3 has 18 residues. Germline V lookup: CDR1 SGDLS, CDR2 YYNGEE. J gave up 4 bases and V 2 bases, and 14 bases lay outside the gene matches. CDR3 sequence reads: CASSVTGNQQGASDTQYF. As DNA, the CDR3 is TGTGCCAGCAGCGTTACGGGAAACCAACAGGGGGCATCAGATACGCAGTATTTT.

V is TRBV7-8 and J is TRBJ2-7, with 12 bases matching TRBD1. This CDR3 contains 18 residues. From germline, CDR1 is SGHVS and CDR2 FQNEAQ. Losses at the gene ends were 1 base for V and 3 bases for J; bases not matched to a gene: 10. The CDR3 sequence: CASSLDAGGTGGSYEQYF. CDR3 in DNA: TGTGCCAGCAGCTTAGACGCTGGGGGGACAGGGGGCAGCTACGAGCAGTACTTC.

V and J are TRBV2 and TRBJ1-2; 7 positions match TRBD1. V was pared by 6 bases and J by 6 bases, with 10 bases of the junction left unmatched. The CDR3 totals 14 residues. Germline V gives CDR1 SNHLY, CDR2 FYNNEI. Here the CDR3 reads CASRGGTVPHGYTF. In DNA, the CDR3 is TGTGCCAGCAGAGGGGGGACAGTTCCCCATGGCTACACCTTC. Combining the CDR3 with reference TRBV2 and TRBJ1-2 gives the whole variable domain EPEVTQTPSHQVTQMGQEVILRCVPISNHLYFYWYRQILGQKVEFLVSFYNNEISEKSEIFDDQFSVERPDGSNFTLKIRSTKLEDSAMYFCASRGGTVPHGYTFGSGTRLTVV.

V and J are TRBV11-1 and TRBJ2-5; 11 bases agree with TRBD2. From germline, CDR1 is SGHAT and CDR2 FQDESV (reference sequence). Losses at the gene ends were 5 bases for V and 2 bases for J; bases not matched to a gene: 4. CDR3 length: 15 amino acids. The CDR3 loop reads CASSARLAGQETQYF. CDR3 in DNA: TGTGCCAGCAGCGCCAGACTAGCGGGGCAAGAGACCCAGTACTTC.

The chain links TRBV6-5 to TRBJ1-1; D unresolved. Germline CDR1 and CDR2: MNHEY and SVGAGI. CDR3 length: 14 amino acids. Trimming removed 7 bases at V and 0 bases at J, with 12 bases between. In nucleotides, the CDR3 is TGTGCCAGCACTTCCCCGGGAATGAACACTGAAGCTTTCTTT. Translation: CASTSPGMNTEAFF.

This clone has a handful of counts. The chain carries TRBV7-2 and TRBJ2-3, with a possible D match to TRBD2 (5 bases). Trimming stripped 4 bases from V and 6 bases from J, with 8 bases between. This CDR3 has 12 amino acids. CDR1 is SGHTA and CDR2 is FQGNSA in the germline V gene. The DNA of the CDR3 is TGTGCCAGCAGCTGGGGAGTGGATACGCAGTATTTT. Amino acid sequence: CASSWGVDTQYF.

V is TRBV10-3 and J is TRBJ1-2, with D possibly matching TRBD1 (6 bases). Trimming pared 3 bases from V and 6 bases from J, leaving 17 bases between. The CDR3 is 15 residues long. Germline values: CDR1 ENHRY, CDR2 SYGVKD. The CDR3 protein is CAISEPQGIKDGYTF. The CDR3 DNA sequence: TGTGCCATCAGTGAACCTCAGGGGATCAAGGATGGCTACACCTTC.

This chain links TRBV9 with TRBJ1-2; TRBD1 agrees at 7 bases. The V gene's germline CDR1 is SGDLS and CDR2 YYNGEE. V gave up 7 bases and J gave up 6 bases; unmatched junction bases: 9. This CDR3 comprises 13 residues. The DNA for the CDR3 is TGTGCCAGCTACCGACAGGGTCCCAATGGCTACACCTTC. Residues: CASYRQGPNGYTF.

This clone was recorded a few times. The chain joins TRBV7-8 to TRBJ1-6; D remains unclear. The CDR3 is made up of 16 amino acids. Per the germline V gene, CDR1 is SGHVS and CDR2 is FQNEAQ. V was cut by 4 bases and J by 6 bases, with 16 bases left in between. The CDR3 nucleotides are TGTGCCAGCAGCTCCGGAGGTTGGGCGGTTAATTCACCCCTCCACTTT. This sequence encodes CASSSGGWAVNSPLHF.

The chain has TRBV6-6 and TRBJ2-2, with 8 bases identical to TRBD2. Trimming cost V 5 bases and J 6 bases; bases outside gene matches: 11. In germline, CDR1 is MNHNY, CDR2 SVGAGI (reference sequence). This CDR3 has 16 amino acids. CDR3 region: CASSHLAGLGAGELFF. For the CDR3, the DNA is TGTGCCAGCAGTCACTTAGCGGGGCTAGGGGCCGGGGAGCTGTTTTTT.

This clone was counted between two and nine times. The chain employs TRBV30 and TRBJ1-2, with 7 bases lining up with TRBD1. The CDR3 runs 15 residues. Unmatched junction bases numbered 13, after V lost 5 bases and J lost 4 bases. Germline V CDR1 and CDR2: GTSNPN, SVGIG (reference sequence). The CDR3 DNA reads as TGTGCCTGGGCAAGACAGGGACGGGCCCTCTATGGCTACACCTTC. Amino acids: CAWARQGRALYGYTF.

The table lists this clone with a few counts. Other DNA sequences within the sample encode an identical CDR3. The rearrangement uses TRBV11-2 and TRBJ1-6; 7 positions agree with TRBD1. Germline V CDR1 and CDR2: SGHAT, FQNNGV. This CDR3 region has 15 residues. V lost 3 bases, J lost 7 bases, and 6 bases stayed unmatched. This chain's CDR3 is CASSLGAGGNSPLHF. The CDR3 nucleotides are TGTGCCAGCAGCTTGGGGGCAGGGGGGAATTCACCCCTCCACTTT.

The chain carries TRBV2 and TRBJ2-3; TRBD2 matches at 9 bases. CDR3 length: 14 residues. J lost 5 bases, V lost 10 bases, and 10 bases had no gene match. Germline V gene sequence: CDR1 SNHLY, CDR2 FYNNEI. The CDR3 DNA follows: TGTGCCAACGCGGAGCGGGGGGAGGAAGATACGCAGTATTTT. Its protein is CANAERGEEDTQYF.

The CDR3 region has the DNA TGTGCCGGATCCACTAGCGGCTACAATGAGCAGTTCTTC. Protein sequence: CAGSTSGYNEQFF. This rearrangement joins TRBV12-3 or TRBV12-4 to TRBJ2-1; TRBD2 aligns across 8 bases. V shed 11 bases and J 3 bases; nucleotides not matched to a gene: 6. The CDR3 is 13 residues long.

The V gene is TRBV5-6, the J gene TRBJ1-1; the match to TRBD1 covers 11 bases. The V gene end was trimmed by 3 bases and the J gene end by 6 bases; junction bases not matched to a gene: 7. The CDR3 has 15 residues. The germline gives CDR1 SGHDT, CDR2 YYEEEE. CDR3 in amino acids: CASSSPDRGRPEAFF. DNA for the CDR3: TGTGCCAGCAGCTCCCCGGACAGGGGGCGCCCTGAAGCTTTCTTT.

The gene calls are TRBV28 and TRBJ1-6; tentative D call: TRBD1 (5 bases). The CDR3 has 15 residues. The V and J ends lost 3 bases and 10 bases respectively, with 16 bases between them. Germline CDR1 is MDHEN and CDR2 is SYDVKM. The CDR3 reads CASSFLARRGSPLHF. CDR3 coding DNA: TGTGCCAGCAGTTTCCTCGCCCGCCGGGGGTCACCCCTCCACTTT.

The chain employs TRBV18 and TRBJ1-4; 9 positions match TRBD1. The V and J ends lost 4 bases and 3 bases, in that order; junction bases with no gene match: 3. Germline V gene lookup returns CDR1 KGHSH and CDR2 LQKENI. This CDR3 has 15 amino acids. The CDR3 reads CASSQDRGPNEKLFF. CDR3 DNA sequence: TGTGCCAGCTCACAGGACAGGGGCCCTAATGAAAAACTGTTTTTT.

The chain's CDR3 is CASSLVGDNEQFF. The CDR3 nucleotides read TGTGCCAGCAGCTTAGTAGGGGACAATGAGCAGTTCTTC. The chain carries TRBV7-9 and TRBJ2-1; D perhaps matches TRBD1 (5 bases). V lost 1 base to trimming and J lost 5 bases, with 6 bases between them. Germline loops: CDR1 SEHNR, CDR2 FQNEAQ (reference sequence). This CDR3 region has 13 residues. The full variable domain, in which reference TRBV7-9 and TRBJ2-1 provide the parts outside the CDR3, is DTGVSQNPRHKITKRGQNVTFRCDPISEHNRLYWYRQTLGQGPEFLTYFQNEAQLEKSRLLSDRFSAERPKGSFSTLEIQRTEQGDSAMYLCASSLVGDNEQFFGPGTRLTVL.

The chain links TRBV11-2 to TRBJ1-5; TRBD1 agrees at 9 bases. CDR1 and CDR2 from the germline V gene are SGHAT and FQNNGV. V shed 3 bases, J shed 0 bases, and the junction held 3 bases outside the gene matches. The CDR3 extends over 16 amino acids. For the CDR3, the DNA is TGTGCCAGCAGCTTCGGGACAGGGCCTAGCAATCAGCCCCAGCATTTT. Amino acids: CASSFGTGPSNQPQHF.

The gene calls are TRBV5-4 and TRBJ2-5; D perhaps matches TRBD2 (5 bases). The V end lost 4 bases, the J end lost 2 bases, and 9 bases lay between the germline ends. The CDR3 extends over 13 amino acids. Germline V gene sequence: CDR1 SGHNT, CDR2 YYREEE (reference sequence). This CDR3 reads CASSPGLQETQYF. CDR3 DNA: TGTGCCAGCAGCCCTGGACTTCAAGAGACCCAGTACTTC.

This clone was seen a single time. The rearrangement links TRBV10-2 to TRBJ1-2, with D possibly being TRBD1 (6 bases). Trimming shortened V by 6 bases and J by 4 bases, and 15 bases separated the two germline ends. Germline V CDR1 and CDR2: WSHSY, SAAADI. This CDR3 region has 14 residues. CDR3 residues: CASSGGTGAYGYTF. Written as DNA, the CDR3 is TGCGCCAGCAGCGGGGGGACGGGGGCCTATGGCTACACCTTC.

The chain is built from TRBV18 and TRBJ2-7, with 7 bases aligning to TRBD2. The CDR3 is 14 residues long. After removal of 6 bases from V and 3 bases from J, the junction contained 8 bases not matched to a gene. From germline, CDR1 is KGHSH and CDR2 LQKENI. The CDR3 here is CASSRGLEHYEQYF. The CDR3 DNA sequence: TGTGCCAGCTCCCGCGGACTAGAGCACTACGAGCAGTACTTC.

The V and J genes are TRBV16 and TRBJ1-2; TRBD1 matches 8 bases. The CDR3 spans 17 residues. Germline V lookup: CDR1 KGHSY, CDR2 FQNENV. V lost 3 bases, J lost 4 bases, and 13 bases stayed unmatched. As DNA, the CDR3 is TGTGCCAGCAGCCACTTTGGATCGACAGGGGCAATCTATGGCTACACCTTC. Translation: CASSHFGSTGAIYGYTF.

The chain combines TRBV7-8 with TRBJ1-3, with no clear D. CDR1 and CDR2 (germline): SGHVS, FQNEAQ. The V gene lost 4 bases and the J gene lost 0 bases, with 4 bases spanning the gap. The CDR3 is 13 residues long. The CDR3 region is CASSYNSGNTIYF. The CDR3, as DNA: TGTGCCAGCAGCTACAACTCTGGAAACACCATATATTTT.